Following are 14 T cell receptor beta chains from one sample sequenced in a study of T-cell memory formation after mild COVID-19. Via MiXCR, TCRdb re-called the 5' RACE reads, giving one row per CDR3 protein. Of some 450,000 distinct CDR3 sequences listed, 20% are singletons. The sample was PBMCs or a T cell subset sorted from them (not recorded which). Receptor source: an adult woman who had mild COVID-19 (a few samples of this study predate the infection). Cell type and time point are not known.

V gene TRBV2 combines with J gene TRBJ2-3; 9 nucleotides line up with TRBD2. After removal of 4 bases from V and 2 bases from J, the junction contained 4 bases not matched to a gene. The CDR3 contains 15 residues. CDR1 is SNHLY and CDR2 is FYNNEI in the germline V gene. The CDR3: CASSVQREDTDTQYF. CDR3 bases: TGTGCCAGCAGTGTGCAGCGGGAGGACACAGATACGCAGTATTTT.

V usage is TRBV2 and J usage is TRBJ1-1; no clear D. V lost 3 bases and J lost 0, with 8 bases in between. CDR1 SNHLY and CDR2 FYNNEI come from the germline V gene. CDR3 size: 14 residues. The CDR3 spells CASSDSGLNTEAFF. The CDR3 nucleotides read TGTGCCAGCAGTGATTCCGGTTTGAACACTGAAGCTTTCTTT.

This clonotype was seen more than once but under ten times. The rearrangement joins TRBV7-2 to TRBJ2-7; TRBD2 aligns across 12 bases. The CDR3 spans 16 residues. Trimming removed 5 bases from V and 1 base from J; junction bases left unmatched: 6. CDR1 is SGHTA and CDR2 is FQGNSA in the germline V gene. DNA of the CDR3: TGTGCCAGCAGCCCCCAGGGACTAGCGGGTTCCTACGAGCAGTACTTC. This translates into CASSPQGLAGSYEQYF.

This clonotype showed up just a few times. The chain couples TRBV5-1 to TRBJ2-2; D possibly corresponds to TRBD1 (5 bases). V dropped 3 bases and J dropped 2 bases, with 8 bases sitting between them. CDR3 length: 14 amino acids. CDR1 SGHRS and CDR2 YFSETQ come from the germline V gene. CDR3 protein: CASSYDSNTGELFF. CDR3 coding DNA: TGCGCCAGCAGCTACGACAGCAACACCGGGGAGCTGTTTTTT.

This clonotype was picked up a small number of times. This rearrangement joins TRBV6-5 to TRBJ2-3; possibly TRBD2 for D (5 bases). The CDR3 is 14 amino acids. Germline CDR1 MNHEY, CDR2 SVGAGI. V was shortened by 2 bases and J by 6 bases, with 12 bases between the two germline ends. CDR3 sequence: CASSYRGRGDTQYF. The CDR3 coding sequence is TGTGCCAGCAGTTACCGGGGTCGAGGTGATACGCAGTATTTT.

This clonotype was found a few times. The rearrangement links TRBV16 to TRBJ1-2; D gene unclear. CDR1 and CDR2 from the germline V gene are KGHSY and FQNENV. The CDR3 totals 14 residues. The ends were cut back, 4 bases at V and 7 bases at J, with 16 bases in the middle. CDR3 nucleotides: TGTGCCAGCAGCCCCCTTAACGGCGGAGCTGGCTACACCTTC. Its translation is CASSPLNGGAGYTF.

The chain uses TRBV30 and TRBJ2-1; 9 positions match TRBD1. The germline V gene encodes CDR1 GTSNPN and CDR2 SVGIG (reference sequence). CDR3 length: 16 amino acids. V shed 0 bases and J 8 bases; nucleotides not matched to a gene: 11. The CDR3 bases are TGTGCCTGGAGTGTACGCGCGGGACAGGGTTGGGATGAGCAGTTCTTC. Its translation is CAWSVRAGQGWDEQFF.

Only a few counts were recorded for this clonotype. The V gene is TRBV7-9, the J gene TRBJ2-7; 8 bases match TRBD1. V trimming: 4 bases; J trimming: 1 base; junction bases outside the gene matches: 6. Germline V lookup: CDR1 SEHNR, CDR2 FQNEAQ (reference sequence). CDR3 size: 15 residues. The CDR3 is CASSSGQGWSYEQYF. CDR3 sequence (DNA): TGTGCCAGCAGCTCCGGACAGGGCTGGTCCTACGAGCAGTACTTC.

About this clonotype itself: A read error may be the cause here, since a much bigger clone is one base away. This chain uses TRBV30 with TRBJ2-7, with D hard to call. Germline V gene data show CDR1 as GTSNPN and CDR2 as SVGIG (reference sequence). The CDR3 sequence is 15 residues long. Trimming cost V 3 bases and J 1 base, with 16 bases left between them. Written as DNA, the CDR3 is TGTGCCTGGAGCCGCACGTATTTCCGGTCCTACGAGCAGTACTTC. Encoded protein: CAWSRTYFRSYEQYF.

This clonotype has more than one count but fewer than ten. The chain has TRBV5-1 and TRBJ2-4, with 7 nucleotides matching TRBD2. The J segment lost 0 bases and the V segment lost 6 bases, leaving 9 bases of the junction unmatched. The CDR3 extends over 16 amino acids. CDR1 is SGHRS and CDR2 is YFSETQ in the germline V gene. The CDR3 here is CASTAGDQLAKNIQYF. The CDR3 region has the DNA TGCGCCAGCACTGCGGGAGACCAACTAGCCAAAAACATTCAGTACTTC. Using reference TRBV5-1 and TRBJ2-4 for the parts outside the CDR3, the full variable domain is KAGVTQTPRYLIKTRGQQVTLSCSPISGHRSVSWYQQTPGQGLQFLFEYFSETQRNKGNFPGRFSGRQFSNSRSEMNVSTLELGDSALYLCASTAGDQLAKNIQYFGAGTRLSVL.

This clonotype was counted ten times or more. The chain combines TRBV4-1 with TRBJ1-1; D not certain. Trimming removed 0 bases at V and 3 bases at J, with 2 bases between. Germline CDR1 and CDR2: MGHRA and YSYEKL. This CDR3 has 12 residues. CDR3 sequence reads: CASSQEDTEAFF. The CDR3 nucleotides read TGCGCCAGCAGCCAAGAAGACACTGAAGCTTTCTTT.

The chain carries TRBV23-1 and TRBJ1-5; possible D gene TRBD1, 6 bases. TRBV23-1 is flagged as an ORF with uncertain function. This CDR3 has 17 residues. Trimming stripped 5 bases from V and 1 base from J, with 18 bases between. CDR3 protein: CASSSPYRAGSNQPQHF. The CDR3 coding sequence is TGCGCCAGCAGTTCACCTTACAGGGCCGGCAGCAATCAGCCCCAGCATTTT.

This chain uses TRBV4-1 with TRBJ2-3, with 9 bases matching TRBD1. CDR3 length: 15 amino acids. Germline V CDR1 and CDR2: MGHRA, YSYEKL. J gave up 5 bases and V 4 bases, and 7 bases lay outside the gene matches. CDR3 nucleotides: TGCGCCAGCAGCCCTACAGGGGGCGCGGGAGATACGCAGTATTTT. The encoded protein is CASSPTGGAGDTQYF.

The chain has TRBV21-1 and TRBJ2-5. TRBV21-1 represents a pseudogene. The CDR3 runs to 10 residues. The CDR3 DNA follows: TGTGCCGGCCCAAAAGAGACCCAGTACTTC. Translating gives CAGPKETQYF.